The clone carrying this T cell receptor beta chain was seen ten or more times. Its target is not known. The CDR3 covers 13 residues. Per the germline V gene, CDR1 is MNHEY and CDR2 is SVGEGT. The V end lost 10 bases, the J end lost 1 base, and 10 bases lay between the germline ends. Construction of the TCRbeta library involved unique molecular identifiers. TCRdb reanalysed the PCR reads using MiXCR and keeps one entry per CDR3 protein. The top ten hold under 35% of the sample, which has over 100,000 distinct CDR3 sequences, 10% seen once. The sample comes from a study of T-cell reconstitution after alpha-beta-depleted transplantation in children. Study conclusions and caveats: It was reported that alpha-beta T cells came from several hundred expanded graft clones (about two months after transplant). Counts and diversity of T cells one year after transplant came mostly from newly produced T cells. There were some patients whose high TCRbeta diversity at day 60 came from surviving recipient T cells and thymic progenitors.

The source material was PBMCs, sampled before TCRalphabeta/CD19-depleted stem cell transplant. The sequence was obtained from a boy aged 2-9 years with acute lymphoblastic leukemia, due to receive a stem cell transplant. The V gene is TRBV6-2 or TRBV6-3, the J gene TRBJ2-2; weak D call: TRBD2 (6 bases). The CDR3 loop is CAIRDWNTGELFF. CDR3 bases: TGTGCCATACGGGACTGGAACACCGGGGAGCTGTTTTTT.